The clone carrying this TCR beta chain was picked up a small number of times. The antigen is undetermined. The data were obtained in a study of T-cell memory formation after mild COVID-19. General observations from the study: Clones that got smaller from day 15 to 85 had even CD4/CD8, while clones growing later tipped toward CD4+. Most CD4+ clones that shrank were in CM and EM, while CD8+ ones turned up in EMRA.

Barcoded TCR alpha and TCR beta cDNA libraries with UMIs came from 5'RACE using constant-segment primers. A single record per CDR3 protein comes from TCRdb applying MiXCR to the 5' RACE reads. The sample holds just over 350,000 distinct CDR3 sequences, approximately 15% seen once. This CDR3 spans 17 amino acids. With V trimmed by 2 bases and J by 6 bases, 6 bases remained unmatched. The V gene's germline CDR1 is MNHEY and CDR2 SVGAGI. V usage is TRBV6-5 and J usage is TRBJ2-6; the match to TRBD1 covers 11 bases. What was sequenced was PBMCs or a T cell subset sorted from them (not recorded which). The TCR originated in a man aged 18-30 years who had mild COVID-19 (a few samples of this study predate the infection). Cell type and time point are not known. The chain's CDR3 is CASSYGTGGFEANVLTF. CDR3 DNA sequence: TGTGCCAGCAGTTACGGGACAGGGGGATTTGAGGCCAACGTCCTGACTTTC.